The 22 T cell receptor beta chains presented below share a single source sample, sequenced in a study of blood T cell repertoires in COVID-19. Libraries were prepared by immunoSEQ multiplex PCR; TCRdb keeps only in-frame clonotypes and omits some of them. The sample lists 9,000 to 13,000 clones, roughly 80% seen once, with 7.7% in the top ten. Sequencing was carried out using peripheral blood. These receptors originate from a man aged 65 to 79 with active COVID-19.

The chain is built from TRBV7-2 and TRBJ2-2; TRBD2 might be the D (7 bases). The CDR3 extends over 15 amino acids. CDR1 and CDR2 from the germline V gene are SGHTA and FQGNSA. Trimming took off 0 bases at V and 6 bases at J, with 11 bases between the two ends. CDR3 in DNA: TGTGCCAGCAGCTTAGCGGGGGGGCCCGCCGGGGAGCTGTTTTTT. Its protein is CASSLAGGPAGELFF.

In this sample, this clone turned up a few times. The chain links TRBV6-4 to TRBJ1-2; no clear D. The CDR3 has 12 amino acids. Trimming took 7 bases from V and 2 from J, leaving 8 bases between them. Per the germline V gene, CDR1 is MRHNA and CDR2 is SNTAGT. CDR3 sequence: CASMGTNYGYTF. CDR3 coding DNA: TGTGCCAGCATGGGCACCAACTATGGCTACACCTTC.

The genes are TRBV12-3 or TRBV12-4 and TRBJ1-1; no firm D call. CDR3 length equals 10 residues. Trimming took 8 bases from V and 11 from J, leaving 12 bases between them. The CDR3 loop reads CASSGEVAFF. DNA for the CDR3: TGTGCCAGCTCCGGGGAGGTGGCTTTCTTT.

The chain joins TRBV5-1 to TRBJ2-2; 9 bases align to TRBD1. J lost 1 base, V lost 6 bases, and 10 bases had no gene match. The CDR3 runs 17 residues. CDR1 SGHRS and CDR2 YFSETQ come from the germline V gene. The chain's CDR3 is CASTQLKTGGNTGELFF. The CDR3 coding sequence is TGCGCCAGCACCCAACTCAAGACAGGGGGGAACACCGGGGAGCTGTTTTTT.

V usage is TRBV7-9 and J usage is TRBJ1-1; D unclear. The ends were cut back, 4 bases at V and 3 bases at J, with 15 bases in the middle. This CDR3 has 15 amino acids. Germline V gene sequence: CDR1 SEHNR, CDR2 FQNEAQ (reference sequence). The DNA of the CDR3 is TGTGCCAGCAGCTCGTTGACTCCCGGGTACACTGAAGCTTTCTTT. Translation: CASSSLTPGYTEAFF.

CDR3 region: CASSDWRGGQETQYF. CDR3 sequence (DNA): TGTGCCAGCAGTGACTGGCGGGGGGGCCAAGAGACCCAGTACTTC. This sequence joins TRBV2 and TRBJ2-5; 9 nucleotides line up with TRBD2. CDR1 is SNHLY, CDR2 FYNNEI, per germline. With 3 bases clipped from V and 1 base from J, the junction kept 3 bases outside the gene matches. CDR3 length: 15 amino acids.

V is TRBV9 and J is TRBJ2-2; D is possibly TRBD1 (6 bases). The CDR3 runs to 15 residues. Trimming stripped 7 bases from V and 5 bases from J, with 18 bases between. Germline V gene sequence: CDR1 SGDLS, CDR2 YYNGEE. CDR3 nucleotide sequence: TGTGCCAGCCCCCTCGGACAGATTATTACCGGGGAGCTGTTTTTT. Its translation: CASPLGQIITGELFF.

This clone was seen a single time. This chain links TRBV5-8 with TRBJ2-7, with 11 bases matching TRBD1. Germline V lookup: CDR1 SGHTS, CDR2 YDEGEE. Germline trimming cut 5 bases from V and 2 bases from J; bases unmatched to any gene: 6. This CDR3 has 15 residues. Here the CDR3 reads CASRNPGQGAYEQYF. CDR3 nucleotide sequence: TGTGCCAGCAGGAATCCGGGACAGGGGGCCTACGAGCAGTACTTC.

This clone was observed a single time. CDR3 amino acids: CAISGQGAETQYF. Here the CDR3 DNA reads TGTGCCATCAGCGGACAGGGGGCGGAGACCCAGTACTTC. This rearrangement joins TRBV10-3 to TRBJ2-5; 11 bases match TRBD1. Trimming removed 6 bases from V and 5 bases from J; junction bases left unmatched: 2. CDR1 is ENHRY, CDR2 SYGVKD, per germline. This CDR3 is 13 amino acids long.

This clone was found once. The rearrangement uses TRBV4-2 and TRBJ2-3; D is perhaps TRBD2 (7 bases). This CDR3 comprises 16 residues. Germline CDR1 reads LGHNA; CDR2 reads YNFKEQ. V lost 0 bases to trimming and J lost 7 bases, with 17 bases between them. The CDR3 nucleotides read TGTGCCAGCAGCCAAGACGGCGGGGGCAGTCCAAATACGCAGTATTTT. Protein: CASSQDGGGSPNTQYF.

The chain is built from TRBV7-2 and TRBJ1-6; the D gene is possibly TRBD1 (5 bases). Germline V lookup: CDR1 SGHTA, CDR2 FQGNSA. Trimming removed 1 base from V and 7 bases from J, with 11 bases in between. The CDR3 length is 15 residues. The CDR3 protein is CASSLVTGLNSPLHF. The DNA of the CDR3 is TGTGCCAGCAGCTTAGTTACAGGTCTGAATTCACCCCTCCACTTT. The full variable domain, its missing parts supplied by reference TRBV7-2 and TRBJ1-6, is GAGVSQSPSNKVTEKGKDVELRCDPISGHTALYWYRQSLGQGLEFLIYFQGNSAPDKSGLPSDRFSAERTGGSVSTLTIQRTQQEDSAVYLCASSLVTGLNSPLHFGNGTRLTVT.

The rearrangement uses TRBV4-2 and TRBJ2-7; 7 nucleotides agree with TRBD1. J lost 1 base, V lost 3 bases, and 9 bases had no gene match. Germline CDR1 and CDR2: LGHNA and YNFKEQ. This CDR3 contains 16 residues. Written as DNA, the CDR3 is TGTGCCAGCAGCCAGGCCCGAGGACAGGCGTCCTACGAGCAGTACTTC. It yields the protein CASSQARGQASYEQYF.

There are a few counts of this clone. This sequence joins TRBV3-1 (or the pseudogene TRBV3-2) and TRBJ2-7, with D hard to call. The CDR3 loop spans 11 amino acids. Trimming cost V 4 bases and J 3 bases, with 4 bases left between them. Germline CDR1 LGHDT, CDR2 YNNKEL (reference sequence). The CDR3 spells CASSRGYEQYF. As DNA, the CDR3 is TGTGCCAGCAGCCGCGGCTACGAGCAGTACTTC.

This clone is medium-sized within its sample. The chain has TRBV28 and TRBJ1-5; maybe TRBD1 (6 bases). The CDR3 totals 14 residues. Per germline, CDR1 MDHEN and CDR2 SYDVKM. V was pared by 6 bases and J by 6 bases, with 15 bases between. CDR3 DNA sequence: TGTGCCAGCAGAACCACAGGGATACGTCAGCCCCAGCATTTT. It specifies CASRTTGIRQPQHF.

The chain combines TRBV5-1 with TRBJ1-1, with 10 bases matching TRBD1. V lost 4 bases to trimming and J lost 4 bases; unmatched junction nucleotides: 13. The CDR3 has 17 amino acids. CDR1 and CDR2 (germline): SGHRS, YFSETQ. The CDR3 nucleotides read TGCGCCAGCAGCCTAACGCTGACAGGGGGCGGAAGCACTGAAGCTTTCTTT. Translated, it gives CASSLTLTGGGSTEAFF.

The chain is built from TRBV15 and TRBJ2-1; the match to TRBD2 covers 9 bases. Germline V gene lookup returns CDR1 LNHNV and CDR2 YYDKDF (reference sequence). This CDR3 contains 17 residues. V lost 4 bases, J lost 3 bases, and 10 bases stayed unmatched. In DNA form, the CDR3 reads TGTGCCACCAGCACCCCGACTAGAGCGGGGGGCTACAATGAGCAGTTCTTC. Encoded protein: CATSTPTRAGGYNEQFF.

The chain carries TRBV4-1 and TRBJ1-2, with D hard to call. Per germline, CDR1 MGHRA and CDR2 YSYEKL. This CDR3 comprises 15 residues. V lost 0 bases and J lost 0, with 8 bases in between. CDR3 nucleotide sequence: TGCGCCAGCAGCCAAGATTTAAATACTAACTATGGCTACACCTTC. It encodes CASSQDLNTNYGYTF.

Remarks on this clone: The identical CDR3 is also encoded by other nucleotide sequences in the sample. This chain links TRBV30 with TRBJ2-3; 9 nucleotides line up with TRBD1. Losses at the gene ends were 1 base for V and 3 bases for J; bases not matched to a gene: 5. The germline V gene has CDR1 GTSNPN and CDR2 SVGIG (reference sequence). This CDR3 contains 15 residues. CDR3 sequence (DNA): TGTGCCTGGAGTGCAGGGACAGGGTTTACAGATACGCAGTATTTT. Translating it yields CAWSAGTGFTDTQYF. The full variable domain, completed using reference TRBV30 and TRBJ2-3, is SQTIHQWPATLVQPVGSPLSLECTVEGTSNPNLYWYRQAAGRGLQLLFYSVGIGQISSEVPQNLSASRPQDRQFILSSKKLLLSDSGFYLCAWSAGTGFTDTQYFGPGTRLTVL.

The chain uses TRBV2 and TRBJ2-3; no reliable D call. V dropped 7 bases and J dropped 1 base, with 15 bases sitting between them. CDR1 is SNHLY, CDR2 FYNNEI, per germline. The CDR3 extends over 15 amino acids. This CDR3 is CASILKSIGTDTQYF. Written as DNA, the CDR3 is TGTGCCAGCATACTAAAGTCTATCGGCACAGATACGCAGTATTTT.

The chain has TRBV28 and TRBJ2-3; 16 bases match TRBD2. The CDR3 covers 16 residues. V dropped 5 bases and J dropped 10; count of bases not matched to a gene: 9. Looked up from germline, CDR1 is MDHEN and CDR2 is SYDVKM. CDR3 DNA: TGTGCCAGCAGTCCCCCGGGACTAGCGGGGGGGCCGGCGCAGTATTTT. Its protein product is CASSPPGLAGGPAQYF.

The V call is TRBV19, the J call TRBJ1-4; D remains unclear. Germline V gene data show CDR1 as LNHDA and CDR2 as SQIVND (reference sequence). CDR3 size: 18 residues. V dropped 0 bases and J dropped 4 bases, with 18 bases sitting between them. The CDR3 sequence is CASSIDLRGTTNNEKLFF. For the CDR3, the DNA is TGTGCCAGTAGTATAGATCTTCGGGGAACAACCAATAATGAAAAACTGTTTTTT.

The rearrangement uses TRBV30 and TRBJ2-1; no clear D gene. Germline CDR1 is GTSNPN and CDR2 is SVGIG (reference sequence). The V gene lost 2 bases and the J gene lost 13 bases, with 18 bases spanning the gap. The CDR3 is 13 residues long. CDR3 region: CAWSFPPGMPQFF. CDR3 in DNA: TGTGCCTGGAGTTTCCCCCCAGGAATGCCCCAGTTCTTC.